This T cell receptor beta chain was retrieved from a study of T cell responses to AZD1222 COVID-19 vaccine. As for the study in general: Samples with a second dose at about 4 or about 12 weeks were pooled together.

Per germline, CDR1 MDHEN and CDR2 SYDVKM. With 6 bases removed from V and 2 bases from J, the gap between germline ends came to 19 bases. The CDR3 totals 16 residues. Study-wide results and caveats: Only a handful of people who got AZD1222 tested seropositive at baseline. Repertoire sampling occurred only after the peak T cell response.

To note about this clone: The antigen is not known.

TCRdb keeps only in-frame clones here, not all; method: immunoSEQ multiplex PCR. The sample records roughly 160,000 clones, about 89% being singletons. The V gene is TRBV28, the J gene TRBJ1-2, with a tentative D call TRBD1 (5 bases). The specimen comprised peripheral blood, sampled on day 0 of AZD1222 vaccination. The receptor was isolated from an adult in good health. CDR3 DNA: TGTGCCAGCAGGAAACCCCTTATTGCAGGGAACTATGGCTACACCTTC. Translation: CASRKPLIAGNYGYTF.